This is a list of T cell receptor beta chains from one sample in a study of shared clonotypes between healthy human individuals. Profiling relied on immunoSEQ multiplex PCR, and the TCRdb table lists in-frame clones only, not all of them. The repertoire holds 2.5 million or so clones, around nine tenths seen once, with over 0.12% in the top ten. The sample comprised naive CD4+ T cells sorted from blood. The source of these receptors is a man aged 18 to 30 in good health. Both conserved end residues are part of each CDR3. D genes are given only for firm matches. Not all rows give a size; the values are once, few, many and, for expanded clones, a class.

d_call	v_call	clone_size	j_call	cdr3_nt	cdr3_aa
NA	TRBV5-6	once	TRBJ2-7	TGTGCCAGCAGCCCCGGGTACCAGGGAAGATCCTACGAGCAGTACTTC	CASSPGYQGRSYEQYF
NA	TRBV5-6	once	TRBJ1-4	TGTGCCAGCAGCTTAAATGGGGTCCCTAATGAAAAACTGTTTTTT	CASSLNGVPNEKLFF
NA	TRBV7-8	NA	TRBJ2-3	TGTGCCAGCAGCTTAGTCGCCGGTGCAGCAGATACGCAGTATTTT	CASSLVAGAADTQYF
NA	TRBV10-3	few	TRBJ1-1	TGTGCCATCAGTGGCGGGGAGACTGAAGCTTTCTTT	CAISGGETEAFF
TRBD1	TRBV19	NA	TRBJ2-7	TGTGCCAGTAGTATATTGTGGGGGACAGGGACCGAAATGAAGCAGTACTTC	CASSILWGTGTEMKQYF
TRBD1	TRBV10-3	once	TRBJ1-2	TGTGCCATCAGTGAGCCGGGACAGCGCTATGGCTACACCTTC	CAISEPGQRYGYTF
NA	TRBV7-2	NA	TRBJ1-5	TGTGCCAGCAGCTTAGGAGGGTATACTGATCAGCCCCAGCATTTT	CASSLGGYTDQPQHF
NA	TRBV4-1	NA	TRBJ1-5	TGCGCCAGCGCCTGGGAGGGTCGCCAGCCCCAGCATTTT	CASAWEGRQPQHF
TRBD1	TRBV7-9	NA	TRBJ1-1	TGTGCCAGCAGCTGGGGGACAGGGGGAACTGAAGCTTTCTTT	CASSWGTGGTEAFF
TRBD1	TRBV5-1	NA	TRBJ1-2	TGCGCCAGCAGCTTGGGGGACAGGAGCGGCTACACCTTC	CASSLGDRSGYTF
NA	TRBV10-3	NA	TRBJ1-4	TGTGCCATCAGTGAATCGGGACCGGCTAATGAAAAACTGTTTTTT	CAISESGPANEKLFF
TRBD1	TRBV5-1	NA	TRBJ1-1	TGCGCCAGCAGCCCCCGGACAGGTGATGCCTTGGAAGCTTTCTTT	CASSPRTGDALEAFF
NA	TRBV7-2	NA	TRBJ2-7	TGTGCCAGCAGCCGACAACCCACCTACGAGCAGTACTTC	CASSRQPTYEQYF
TRBD2	TRBV9	NA	TRBJ2-7	TGTGCCAGCAGCGTAGTGGGACTAGCGGGAGTCGGCGAGCAGTACTTC	CASSVVGLAGVGEQYF
NA	TRBV10-3	NA	TRBJ2-7	TGTGCCATCAGTGTACAGGGATATGACGAGCAGTACTTC	CAISVQGYDEQYF
NA	TRBV27	NA	TRBJ1-6	TGTGCCAGCCCGGAACAGACTAATTCACCCCTCCACTTT	CASPEQTNSPLHF
NA	TRBV6-1	NA	TRBJ1-2	TGTGCCACCCGGCCGGGACACAACTATGGCTACACCTTC	CATRPGHNYGYTF
NA	TRBV12-5	NA	TRBJ2-7	TGTGCTAGTGGTTTGGACGGGGTTCGGGGCTACGAGCAGTACTTC	CASGLDGVRGYEQYF
NA	TRBV6-5	NA	TRBJ1-5	TGTGCCAGCAGTTCTACGAGACAGACCAATCAGCCCCAGCATTTT	CASSSTRQTNQPQHF
NA	TRBV6-5	NA	TRBJ2-3	TGTGCCAGCAGTTACTCAAGCGCTTACACAGATACGCAGTATTTT	CASSYSSAYTDTQYF
TRBD1	TRBV15	NA	TRBJ1-1	TGTGCCACCAAAAGGGACAGCATGAACACTGAAGCTTTCTTT	CATKRDSMNTEAFF
NA	TRBV5-1	NA	TRBJ2-2	TGCGCCAGCAGCATCGCCGGGCAGGGAAACACCGGGGAGCTGTTTTTT	CASSIAGQGNTGELFF
NA	TRBV18	NA	TRBJ2-3	TGTGCCAGCTCACCGGCGGGTGTGGGCGCAGATACGCAGTATTTT	CASSPAGVGADTQYF
TRBD2	TRBV7-2	once	TRBJ2-3	TGTGCCAGCAGCCTGGGACTAGCGATAGGGGGAGATACGCAGTATTTT	CASSLGLAIGGDTQYF
NA	TRBV9	NA	TRBJ2-5	TGTGCCAGCAGTTTACTAGCCAGGTCGCCCCAAGAGACCCAGTACTTC	CASSLLARSPQETQYF
NA	TRBV11-2	NA	TRBJ1-2	TGTGCCAGCAGCTTAGTCGACAACTCTAACTATGGCTACACCTTC	CASSLVDNSNYGYTF
NA	TRBV5-1	NA	TRBJ2-7	TGCGCCAGCAGCTTGAATTACGAGCAGTACTTC	CASSLNYEQYF
NA	TRBV10-3	NA	TRBJ1-2	TGTGCCATCTCCGGGACATTGAACTATGGCTACACCTTC	CAISGTLNYGYTF
TRBD2	TRBV25-1	NA	TRBJ2-2	TGTGCCAGCAGTGAATCTAGCGGGGTAGTGGGCACCGGGGAGCTGTTTTTT	CASSESSGVVGTGELFF
NA	TRBV6-1	NA	TRBJ2-5	TGTGCCAGCAGTTTTTCTTGGTACCAAGAGACCCAGTACTTC	CASSFSWYQETQYF
NA	TRBV2	NA	TRBJ2-2	TGTGCCAGCAGTGAAGCGGGGAGGAACACCGGGGAGCTGTTTTTT	CASSEAGRNTGELFF
NA	TRBV5-5	few	TRBJ1-1	TGTGCCAGCAGCCCCCAGGGCGATGGATACACTGAAGCTTTCTTT	CASSPQGDGYTEAFF
NA	TRBV19	NA	TRBJ1-5	TGTGCCAGTAACAATTGGGGGGGTAGCAATCAGCCCCAGCATTTT	CASNNWGGSNQPQHF
TRBD1	TRBV7-3	NA	TRBJ2-2	TGTGCCAGCAGCTCCCCGGGGACAGTCACCGGGGAGCTGTTTTTT	CASSSPGTVTGELFF
NA	TRBV19	NA	TRBJ1-1	TGTGCCAGTAGTATTGGACAGCCGAACACTGAAGCTTTCTTT	CASSIGQPNTEAFF
NA	TRBV7-2	NA	TRBJ2-3	TGTGCCAGCAGCTTAGGGATGAGGGATACGCAGTATTTT	CASSLGMRDTQYF
NA	TRBV10-3	NA	TRBJ1-1	TGTGCCATCAGTGAGTCGGCAGGGTCGTTGTCGGGCACTGAAGCTTTCTTT	CAISESAGSLSGTEAFF